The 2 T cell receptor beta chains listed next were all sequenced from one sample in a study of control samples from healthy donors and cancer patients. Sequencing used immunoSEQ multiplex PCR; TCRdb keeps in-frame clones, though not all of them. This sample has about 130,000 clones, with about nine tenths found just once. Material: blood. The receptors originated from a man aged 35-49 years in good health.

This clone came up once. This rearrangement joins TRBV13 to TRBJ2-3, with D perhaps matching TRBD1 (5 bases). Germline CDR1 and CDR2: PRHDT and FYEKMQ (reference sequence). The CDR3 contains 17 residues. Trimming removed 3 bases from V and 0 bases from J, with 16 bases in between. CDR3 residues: CASSFSGHRLSTDTQYF. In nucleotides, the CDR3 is TGTGCCAGCAGCTTTTCAGGACACAGACTTAGCACAGATACGCAGTATTTT.

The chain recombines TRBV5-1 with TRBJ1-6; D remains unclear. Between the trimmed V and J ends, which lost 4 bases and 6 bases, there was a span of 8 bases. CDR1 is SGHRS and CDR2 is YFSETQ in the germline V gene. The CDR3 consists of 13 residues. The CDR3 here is CASSLLPNSPLHF. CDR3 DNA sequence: TGCGCCAGCAGCCTCCTCCCTAATTCACCCCTCCACTTT.